This TCR beta chain is from a study of cytomegalovirus exposure and HLA in healthy donors. This CDR3 is built from 11 residues. Germline CDR1 is LNHDA and CDR2 is SQIVND (reference sequence). Trimming took 7 bases from V and 3 from J, leaving 6 bases between them. TCRdb keeps only in-frame clones here, not all; method: immunoSEQ multiplex PCR. Of some 54,000 clones detected, 80% to 95% appear once; the ten largest clones hold just over 3%. This receptor was taken from a man aged 18 to 30 in good health and CMV-seronegative. Sequencing was done on a sample of PBMCs. The chain combines TRBV19 with TRBJ1-1; tentative D call: TRBD1 (5 bases). The CDR3 DNA reads as TGTGCCAGTAAGACAGACACTGAAGCTTTCTTT. Translation gives CASKTDTEAFF.